A selection of T cell receptor beta chains follows, all from one sample in a study of shared T cell receptors in the human thymus. Produced via immunoSEQ multiplex PCR; TCRdb's table is partial and in-frame only. The sample lists hundreds of thousands of clones; approximately 95% were seen once. The source material was thymocytes. The receptor source for this set is a human donor. The CDR3 runs from the conserved cysteine through the conserved F or W. The D gene is left open where the match is weak. Some rows mark clone size as missing; the rest say once, few, many or name a class of expanded clone.

-	TRBV11-2	few	TRBJ2-2	CASSSRSPDTGELFF	TGTGCCAGCAGCTCCCGTTCACCCGACACCGGGGAGCTGTTTTTT
-	TRBV9	once	TRBJ1-5	CASSVSGNNQPQHF	TGTGCCAGCAGCGTATCAGGGAACAATCAGCCCCAGCATTTT
TRBD2	TRBV5-4	-	TRBJ2-1	CASSLLANLPNEQFF	TGTGCCAGCAGCTTACTAGCGAACCTCCCCAATGAGCAGTTCTTC
-	TRBV5-6	-	TRBJ2-5	CASSRYQVLQETQYF	TGTGCCAGCAGCCGATACCAGGTACTACAAGAGACCCAGTACTTC
TRBD1	TRBV13	-	TRBJ2-5	CASSLGQGPRGQETQYF	TGTGCCAGCAGCTTAGGCCAAGGCCCCAGGGGGCAAGAGACCCAGTACTTC
-	TRBV7-9	-	TRBJ1-3	CASSLDMTGGNTIYF	TGTGCCAGCAGCTTAGACATGACAGGTGGAAACACCATATATTTT
TRBD1	TRBV19	-	TRBJ2-7	CASSIGQGIDYEQYF	TGTGCCAGTAGTATAGGACAGGGAATCGACTACGAGCAGTACTTC
TRBD1	TRBV7-8	-	TRBJ2-1	CASSETGNSYNEQFF	TGTGCCAGCAGCGAGACAGGGAACTCCTACAATGAGCAGTTCTTC
-	TRBV4-1	-	TRBJ2-1	CASSQGGDSAYNEQFF	TGCGCCAGCAGCCAAGGAGGGGACTCCGCCTACAATGAGCAGTTCTTC
-	TRBV10-2	-	TRBJ2-3	CASSVPGSTDTQYF	TGCGCCAGCAGTGTCCCAGGTAGCACAGATACGCAGTATTTT
TRBD1	TRBV4-1	-	TRBJ2-1	CASSPPGQGTSNEQFF	TGCGCCAGCAGCCCACCGGGACAGGGGACTAGCAATGAGCAGTTCTTC
-	TRBV28	-	TRBJ1-1	CASTRERLNTEAFF	TGTGCCAGCACTAGGGAGCGCCTGAACACTGAAGCTTTCTTT
-	TRBV4-1	-	TRBJ1-2	CASSQEVGRPSNYGYTF	TGCGCCAGCAGCCAAGAAGTGGGCAGGCCCTCGAACTATGGCTACACCTTC
-	TRBV27	-	TRBJ1-1	CASSLKENTEAFF	TGTGCCAGCAGTTTGAAGGAGAACACTGAAGCTTTCTTT
TRBD1	TRBV20-1	-	TRBJ1-1	CRNRGNTEAFF	TGCAGAAACAGGGGGAACACTGAAGCTTTCTTT
-	TRBV7-9	-	TRBJ1-1	CASSSPQRGPGTEAFF	TGTGCCAGCAGCTCCCCCCAGCGGGGTCCCGGCACTGAAGCTTTCTTT
-	TRBV6-1	-	TRBJ1-1	CASSEAPTEAFF	TGTGCCAGCAGTGAAGCACCAACTGAAGCTTTCTTT
-	TRBV27	once	TRBJ2-7	CASGEGQGAQLLAGGPSYEQYF	TGTGCCAGCGGCGAGGGACAGGGGGCCCAACTACTAGCGGGAGGGCCGTCATACGAGCAGTACTTC